This TCR delta chain was sequenced during a study of gamma-delta T cells after stem cell transplantation. TCRdb reprocessed the RT-PCR reads using CATT. Of more than 4,500 delta-chain clones listed, around 1.9% are singletons. In the case of this clone: A far larger clone is a single base away, which makes a read error likely. The same CDR3 arises from other DNA sequences in this sample as well.

Germline V gene lookup returns CDR1 GEAIGNYY and CDR2 EKD. The CDR3 extends over 15 amino acids. The ends were cut back, 3 bases at V and 0 bases at J, with 13 bases in the middle. Input material: gamma-delta T cells. The TCR comes from a human donor. It is not recorded whose cells these are; they may come from a transplant donor. The chain recombines TRDV2 with TRDJ1; tentative D call: TRDD3 (5 bases). CDR3 in amino acids: CACDFLGDNTDKLIF. DNA for the CDR3: TGTGCCTGTGACTTTCTAGGGGACAACACCGATAAACTCATCTTT.